The 10 T cell receptor beta chains below come from one sample, sequenced in a study of shared clonotypes between healthy human individuals. The method was immunoSEQ multiplex PCR; TCRdb's version includes in-frame clones alone and lacks a portion of them. The profile shows about 460,000 clones, around 77% of them singletons. The sequencing sample was made of PBMCs. These receptors were collected from a woman aged 40 to 50 in good health. Some clones in this sample may be carry-over from other donors' samples.

J is TRBJ2-1 and V is TRBV7-9, with 10 bases identical to TRBD2. CDR3 length equals 16 residues. V shed 5 bases and J 2 bases; nucleotides not matched to a gene: 6. Germline assignment: CDR1 SEHNR and CDR2 FQNEAQ (reference sequence). CDR3 loop: CASSAGLAAPYNEQFF. The CDR3 DNA reads TGTGCCAGCAGCGCCGGACTAGCGGCACCCTACAATGAGCAGTTCTTC.

This chain uses TRBV5-1 with TRBJ2-5; 11 positions match TRBD1. V was pared by 4 bases and J by 7 bases, with 6 bases of the junction left unmatched. CDR3 length: 14 residues. Per germline, CDR1 SGHRS and CDR2 YFSETQ. The CDR3 spells CASSQGQGDGTQYF. In DNA, the CDR3 is TGCGCCAGCAGCCAGGGACAGGGGGACGGGACCCAGTACTTC.

DNA for the CDR3: TGCAGCGTTACTGGACAGGTAGCGGCCGGGGAGCTGTTTTTT. Translation: CSVTGQVAAGELFF. The chain couples TRBV29-1 to TRBJ2-2, with D tentatively TRBD1 (7 bases). CDR1 is SQVTM, CDR2 ANQGSEA, per germline. The CDR3 is made up of 14 amino acids. Trimming pared 5 bases from V and 6 bases from J, leaving 16 bases between.

The chain couples TRBV28 to TRBJ1-2; tentative D call: TRBD1 (6 bases). From germline, CDR1 is MDHEN and CDR2 SYDVKM. CDR3 length equals 13 residues. Trimming took 7 bases from V and 8 from J, leaving 17 bases between them. In DNA form, the CDR3 reads TGTGCCAGCACCCAATCAGGGGTAGGGGGCTACACCTTC. Translation gives CASTQSGVGGYTF.

V usage is TRBV5-1 and J usage is TRBJ1-2, with 9 nucleotides matching TRBD1. The germline gives CDR1 SGHRS, CDR2 YFSETQ. The CDR3 contains 14 residues. V was pared by 4 bases and J by 2 bases, with 3 bases of the junction left unmatched. CDR3: CASSRDRVNYGYTF. CDR3 nucleotide sequence: TGCGCCAGCAGCAGGGACAGGGTCAACTATGGCTACACCTTC.

This chain connects TRBV7-2 to TRBJ2-7; TRBD2 matches at 13 bases. The CDR3 spans 16 residues. The germline gives CDR1 SGHTA, CDR2 FQGNSA. After removal of 4 bases from V and 4 bases from J, the junction contained 7 bases not matched to a gene. The CDR3 DNA follows: TGTGCCAGCAGCTGGGGACTAGCGGGACTTTGGTACGAGCAGTACTTC. Translation gives CASSWGLAGLWYEQYF.

Points on this clone: One end of the junction does not line up with germline, which may come from a read error. The V gene is TRBV5-6, the J gene TRBJ2-3, with D possibly being TRBD1 (6 bases). The length of the CDR3 is 15 residues. In germline, CDR1 is SGHDT, CDR2 YYEEEE. The CDR3 nucleotides read TGTGCCGGCAGCGTTACGACAGGCAGCACAGATACGCAGTATTTT. It codes for CAGSVTTGSTDTQYF.

The V and J genes are TRBV7-9 and TRBJ1-4, with TRBD1 as a possible D gene (6 bases). V was cut by 5 bases and J by 6 bases, with 16 bases left in between. Germline V gene lookup returns CDR1 SEHNR and CDR2 FQNEAQ (reference sequence). The CDR3 runs 15 residues. The DNA of the CDR3 is TGTGCCAGCAGCGGAACGGACAGAAACTATGAAAAACTGTTTTTT. Translation gives CASSGTDRNYEKLFF.

This rearrangement joins TRBV5-4 to TRBJ2-3; D not resolved. Germline V gene lookup returns CDR1 SGHNT and CDR2 YYREEE (reference sequence). Trimming removed 4 bases at V and 1 base at J, with 10 bases between. The CDR3 sequence is 14 residues long. Here the CDR3 reads CASSRFTRTDTQYF. The CDR3 DNA follows: TGTGCCAGCAGCCGGTTTACTCGCACAGATACGCAGTATTTT.

The chain recombines TRBV11-3 with TRBJ2-1, with 11 nucleotides matching TRBD2. The CDR3 has 19 residues. Germline V CDR1 and CDR2: SGHNT, YENEEA. The ends lost 5 bases at V and 0 bases at J; junction bases unmatched: 12. Written as DNA, the CDR3 is TGTGCCAGCAGCCAAGAGGGGACTAGCGGCTACAGCTCCTACAATGAGCAGTTCTTC. Protein: CASSQEGTSGYSSYNEQFF.